This TCR beta chain was obtained from a study of beta chain features in type 1 diabetes. It was one heparinised blood draw, averaging about 116 mL, that each donor gave. Based on CD45RO/CCR7/CD25/CD127/CD95/CD27, CD4+ regulatory, stem cell-like memory, naive and central memory cells were sorted. All of the isolated RNA was reverse transcribed, so expressed TCRB transcripts were sequenced. Using immunoSEQ multiplex PCR, the repertoire was profiled, and TCRdb retains in-frame clones only, with some absent. Among 95,000 to 150,000 clones listed, 15% to 20% were seen once. Findings and limits, study-wide: Among patients with Type 1 diabetes, TCRB CDR3s were moderately but significantly shorter in every one of the four CD4+ subsets.

Remarks on this clone: As yet, its antigen is unknown.

Looked up from germline, CDR1 is GTSNPN and CDR2 is SVGIG (reference sequence). CDR3 length equals 12 residues. V was trimmed by 5 bases and J by 5 bases, leaving 7 bases between them. Sequencing was performed on central memory CD4+ T cells from blood. The chain is built from TRBV30 and TRBJ1-6, with TRBD1 as a possible D gene (6 bases). This receptor was taken from a man aged 25-40 years with type 1 diabetes. CDR3 in DNA: TGTGCCTGGGGACAGAATAATTCACCCCTCCACTTT. The encoded protein is CAWGQNNSPLHF.